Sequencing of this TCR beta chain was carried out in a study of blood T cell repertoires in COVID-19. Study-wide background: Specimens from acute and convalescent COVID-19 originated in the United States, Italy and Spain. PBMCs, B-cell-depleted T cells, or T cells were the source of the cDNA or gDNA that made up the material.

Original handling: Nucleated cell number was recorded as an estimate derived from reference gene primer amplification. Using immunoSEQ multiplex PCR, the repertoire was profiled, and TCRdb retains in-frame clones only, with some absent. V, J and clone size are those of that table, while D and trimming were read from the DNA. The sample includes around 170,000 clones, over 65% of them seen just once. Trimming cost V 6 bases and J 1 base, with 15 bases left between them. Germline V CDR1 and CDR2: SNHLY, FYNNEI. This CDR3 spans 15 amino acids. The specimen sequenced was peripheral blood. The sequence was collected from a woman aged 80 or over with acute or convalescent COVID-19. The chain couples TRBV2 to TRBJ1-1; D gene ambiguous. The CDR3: CASSVLGLRNTEAFF. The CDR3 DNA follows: TGTGCCAGCAGCGTCTTAGGACTGAGGAACACTGAAGCTTTCTTT.